This entry is about one TCR beta chain. As yet, its antigen is unknown. Other DNA sequences of this sample code for an identical CDR3. Germline CDR1 SEHNR, CDR2 FQNEAQ (reference sequence). V was cut by 5 bases and J by 5 bases, with 9 bases left in between. The CDR3 sequence is 12 residues long. The sample belongs to a study of T cell responses to AZD1222 COVID-19 vaccine. General study results and limits: An increase in Spike-specific TCR breadth and depth was observed after two AZD1222 doses. The study identified only a handful of AZD1222 recipients as seropositive at baseline. Spike as a whole was targeted by vaccine-associated CD4 TCRs, dominant at 160-218 and 743-854.

Clones were read by immunoSEQ multiplex PCR, and TCRdb kept only the in-frame ones, dropping some. This sample has about 180,000 clones, with roughly 91% found just once. The V call is TRBV7-9, the J call TRBJ1-2; no reliable D call. The sequence derives from an adult who received the MenACWY meningococcal vaccine as a control. Specimen: peripheral blood, collected 28 days after the second dose of the MenACWY control vaccine. The CDR3 DNA is TGTGCCAGCAGCCCTGGGAGTTATGGCTACACCTTC. Its protein product is CASSPGSYGYTF.